A selection of T cell receptor beta chains follows, all from one sample in a study of blood T cell repertoires in COVID-19. Data came from immunoSEQ multiplex PCR; TCRdb stores just in-frame clones and leaves some out. The table lists 95,000 to 150,000 clones, 87% of them singletons. Sequenced: peripheral blood. Receptor source: a woman aged 45-65 years with acute or convalescent COVID-19. Each CDR3 is given with its conserved first and last residue. Each record gives: J gene, V gene, CDR3 protein.

j_gene: TRBJ2-3; v_gene: TRBV7-2; CDR3aa: CASSYYSYTDTQYF
j_gene: TRBJ2-2; v_gene: TRBV7-9; CDR3aa: CASSLGQDTGELFF
j_gene: TRBJ1-2; v_gene: TRBV28; CDR3aa: CASRAQGAIGYTF
j_gene: TRBJ1-5; v_gene: TRBV5-4; CDR3aa: CASSKYRGGQPQHF
j_gene: TRBJ1-2; v_gene: TRBV6-5; CDR3aa: CASSFGQGRGYTF
j_gene: TRBJ1-4; v_gene: TRBV11-2; CDR3aa: CASSLDGNEKLFF
j_gene: TRBJ2-3; v_gene: TRBV7-2; CDR3aa: CASSSVSKADTQYF
j_gene: TRBJ2-1; v_gene: TRBV30; CDR3aa: CAWRASGYEQFF
j_gene: TRBJ1-5; v_gene: TRBV24-1; CDR3aa: CATSDPEVGGQPQHF
j_gene: TRBJ2-7; v_gene: TRBV6-2/TRBV6-3; CDR3aa: CASSYALAGARPREQYF
j_gene: TRBJ2-3; v_gene: TRBV30; CDR3aa: CAWSRVAGGLTDTQYF
j_gene: TRBJ2-1; v_gene: TRBV10-3; CDR3aa: CAISVTSGNNEQFF
j_gene: TRBJ1-5; v_gene: TRBV6-1; CDR3aa: CASSARGGGGNQPQHF
j_gene: TRBJ1-2; v_gene: TRBV5-1; CDR3aa: CASSFLSQVNYGYTF
j_gene: TRBJ2-2; v_gene: TRBV5-6; CDR3aa: CASSSGGAGRTGELFF
j_gene: TRBJ2-3; v_gene: TRBV3-1/TRBV3-2; CDR3aa: CASSHGTGYTDTQYF
j_gene: TRBJ1-1; v_gene: TRBV19; CDR3aa: CASSWGRKTGIDTEAFF
j_gene: TRBJ1-1; v_gene: TRBV7-2; CDR3aa: CASSLRDRVITEAFF
j_gene: TRBJ2-5; v_gene: TRBV7-7; CDR3aa: CASSSYSGGGETQYF
j_gene: TRBJ2-2; v_gene: TRBV30; CDR3aa: CAWNHGNTGELFF
j_gene: TRBJ1-2; v_gene: TRBV19; CDR3aa: CASSIPGVAGYGYTF
j_gene: TRBJ2-7; v_gene: TRBV6-4; CDR3aa: CASSARGGSADEQYF
j_gene: TRBJ1-1; v_gene: TRBV30; CDR3aa: CACGGRRIEAFF
j_gene: TRBJ2-7; v_gene: TRBV4-3; CDR3aa: CASSQGTGWVEQYF
j_gene: TRBJ1-6; v_gene: TRBV18; CDR3aa: CASSPSDGNNSPLHF
j_gene: TRBJ1-1; v_gene: TRBV18; CDR3aa: CASSLGLTGGQTEAFF
j_gene: TRBJ1-6; v_gene: TRBV30; CDR3aa: CAAAIAYNSPLHF
j_gene: TRBJ1-1; v_gene: TRBV12-3/TRBV12-4; CDR3aa: CASSLIGTEAFF
j_gene: TRBJ2-1; v_gene: TRBV5-1; CDR3aa: CASSTGTANYNEQFF
j_gene: TRBJ1-1; v_gene: TRBV10-3; CDR3aa: CAIRTDGSRLGTEAFF
j_gene: TRBJ1-5; v_gene: TRBV7-8; CDR3aa: CASSLKRGQGGQPQHF
j_gene: TRBJ1-2; v_gene: TRBV19; CDR3aa: CASSIDWRGNYGYTF